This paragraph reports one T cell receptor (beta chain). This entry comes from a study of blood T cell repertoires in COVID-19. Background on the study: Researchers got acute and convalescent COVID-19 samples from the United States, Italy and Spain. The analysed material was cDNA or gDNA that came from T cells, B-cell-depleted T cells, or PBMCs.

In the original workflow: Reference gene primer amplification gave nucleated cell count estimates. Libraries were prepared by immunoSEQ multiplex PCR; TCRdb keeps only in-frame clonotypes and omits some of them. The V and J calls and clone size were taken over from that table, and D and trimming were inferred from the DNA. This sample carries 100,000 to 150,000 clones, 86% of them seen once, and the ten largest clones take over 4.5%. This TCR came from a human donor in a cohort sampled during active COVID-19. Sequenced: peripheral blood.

CDR3 sequence: CASSELSGWTEAFF. CDR3 nucleotide sequence: TGCGCCAGCAGTGAGTTGTCAGGGTGGACTGAAGCTTTCTTT. This chain uses TRBV10-2 with TRBJ1-1; maybe TRBD1 (5 bases). CDR1 WSHSY and CDR2 SAAADI come from the germline V gene. This CDR3 contains 14 residues. Trimming shortened V by 1 base and J by 5 bases, and 11 bases separated the two germline ends.